One and the same sample provided the 27 T cell receptor beta chains below, sequenced in a study of response to subunit inactivated influenza vaccine. TCRdb processed the RT-PCR reads anew with MiXCR; each CDR3 protein has one entry. The table includes 530,000 or so distinct CDR3 sequences, about an eighth detected once. The sequences come from PBMCs from blood, collected on the day of vaccination. Receptors were obtained from a man aged 45-60 years who received an inactivated influenza vaccine.

The chain has TRBV29-1 and TRBJ2-5; D remains ambiguous. This CDR3 contains 13 residues. The germline CDR1 and CDR2 sequences are SQVTM and ANQGSEA. Deletions cut 4 bases from V and 2 bases from J, with 11 bases between. The CDR3 bases are TGCAGCGTTGTGTGGTCAGGACAAGAGACCCAGTACTTC. It specifies CSVVWSGQETQYF.

This clonotype was seen only a few times. This chain uses TRBV10-2 with TRBJ2-5; D uncertain. V lost 2 bases, J lost 5 bases, and 15 bases lay in between. The CDR3 consists of 15 residues. Germline loops: CDR1 WSHSY, CDR2 SAAADI. This chain's CDR3 is CASSEERTEWETQYF. Here the CDR3 DNA reads TGCGCCAGCAGTGAGGAGCGAACGGAATGGGAGACCCAGTACTTC.

This rearrangement joins TRBV7-2 to TRBJ2-2; 8 nucleotides agree with TRBD1. The length of the CDR3 is 15 residues. V dropped 3 bases and J dropped 4; count of bases not matched to a gene: 4. Germline V lookup: CDR1 SGHTA, CDR2 FQGNSA. The DNA of the CDR3 is TGTGCCAGCAGCTTCAGGACAGGGACCACCGGGGAGCTGTTTTTT. Amino acids: CASSFRTGTTGELFF.

V usage is TRBV12-3 or TRBV12-4 and J usage is TRBJ2-2; 8 bases line up with TRBD2. This CDR3 has 15 amino acids. With 3 bases clipped from V and 6 bases from J, the junction kept 6 bases outside the gene matches. The CDR3, as DNA: TGTGCCAGCAGTTTGACCGGGGGGGACCCCGGGGAGCTGTTTTTT. As protein: CASSLTGGDPGELFF.

The chain links TRBV11-2 to TRBJ1-5; D call uncertain. The CDR3 spans 14 residues. CDR1 is SGHAT, CDR2 FQNNGV, per germline. V lost 0 bases and J lost 6, with 9 bases in between. The CDR3 DNA follows: TGTGCCAGCAGCTTAGATGGTCGGGGTCAGCCCCAGCATTTT. This codes for CASSLDGRGQPQHF.

There are many counts of this clonotype. The CDR3 DNA is TGTGCCAGCTCACCACCGGGACTGCCCCCGTCGGGTGAGCAGTTCTTC. It codes for CASSPPGLPPSGEQFF. The V and J genes are TRBV18 and TRBJ2-1; D may be TRBD2 (6 bases). This CDR3 has 16 residues. From germline, CDR1 is KGHSH and CDR2 LQKENI. With 0 bases removed from V and 9 bases from J, the gap between germline ends came to 18 bases. Full variable domain (remainder filled in from reference TRBV18 and TRBJ2-1): NAGVMQNPRHLVRRRGQEARLRCSPMKGHSHVYWYRQLPEEGLKFMVYLQKENIIDESGMPKERFSAEFPKEGPSILRIQQVVRGDSAAYFCASSPPGLPPSGEQFFGPGTRLTVL.

This clonotype was observed a handful of times. This chain joins TRBV7-2 and TRBJ1-1; D is ambiguous. The CDR3 extends over 16 amino acids. The ends were cut back, 0 bases at V and 5 bases at J, with 16 bases in the middle. Germline V gene sequence: CDR1 SGHTA, CDR2 FQGNSA. The CDR3 DNA reads TGTGCCAGCAGCTTAGCGGCCGGGCCGATCGTAACTGAAGCTTTCTTT. It codes for CASSLAAGPIVTEAFF.

The DNA for the CDR3 is TGTGCCAGCAGCTTAGACGCCAGCGGGAGAAGTGAGCAGTACTTC. It translates to CASSLDASGRSEQYF. The rearrangement joins TRBV7-3 to TRBJ2-7, with 8 bases fitting TRBD2. Germline trimming cut 2 bases from V and 7 bases from J; bases unmatched to any gene: 10. There are 15 residues in the CDR3. Germline assignment: CDR1 SGHTA and CDR2 FQGTGA.

Ten or more counts support this clonotype. In DNA form, the CDR3 reads TGCGCCAGCGGACTAGCGGGATTCCAAGAGACCCAGTACTTC. Translation: CASGLAGFQETQYF. The chain carries TRBV5-1 and TRBJ2-5, with 12 bases aligning to TRBD2. Germline V gene lookup returns CDR1 SGHRS and CDR2 YFSETQ. The trim removed 7 bases at V and 1 base at J, leaving 2 bases unmatched. The CDR3 covers 14 residues.

This clonotype was seen a handful of times. The chain recombines TRBV27 with TRBJ2-5; either TRBD1 or TRBD2 may fit D (7 bases each). The CDR3 spans 15 residues. The ends were cut back, 6 bases at V and 3 bases at J, with 17 bases in the middle. CDR1 and CDR2 from the germline V gene are MNHEY and SMNVEV (reference sequence). This chain's CDR3 is CASRLRGGVKETQYF. The CDR3, as DNA: TGTGCCAGCAGGCTCAGGGGGGGAGTGAAAGAGACCCAGTACTTC.

This clonotype turned up a few times. The chain combines TRBV6-2 or TRBV6-3 with TRBJ2-1, with D tentatively TRBD2 (6 bases). The V and J ends lost 8 bases and 3 bases respectively, with 11 bases between them. The germline V gene has CDR1 MNHEY and CDR2 SVGEGT. The CDR3 is 13 amino acids. Here the CDR3 reads CASHGGFYNEQFF. CDR3 coding DNA: TGTGCCAGCCACGGGGGTTTCTACAATGAGCAGTTCTTC.

This clonotype was counted many times. This chain uses TRBV7-2 with TRBJ2-3; D remains ambiguous. The germline V gene has CDR1 SGHTA and CDR2 FQGNSA. There are 13 residues in the CDR3. Trimming pared 5 bases from V and 7 bases from J, leaving 13 bases between. The CDR3, as DNA: TGTGCCAGCAGCGAAAGGAACGATAATACGCAGTATTTT. Translating gives CASSERNDNTQYF. Full variable domain (rest looked up from reference TRBV7-2 and TRBJ2-3): GAGVSQSPSNKVTEKGKDVELRCDPISGHTALYWYRQSLGQGLEFLIYFQGNSAPDKSGLPSDRFSAERTGGSVSTLTIQRTQQEDSAVYLCASSERNDNTQYFGPGTRLTVL.

The chain combines TRBV7-7 with TRBJ2-5, with unresolved D. Germline V lookup: CDR1 SSHAT, CDR2 FNYEAQ (reference sequence). V was clipped by 4 bases and J by 0 bases, with 12 bases between them. This CDR3 has 15 residues. The DNA for the CDR3 is TGTGCCAGCAGCTCGGACGGAATATACCAAGAGACCCAGTACTTC. Translating it yields CASSSDGIYQETQYF.

This clonotype was detected only a few times. This chain joins TRBV7-2 and TRBJ2-1; 9 nucleotides line up with TRBD2. The CDR3 contains 15 residues. Trimming removed 5 bases from V and 8 bases from J; junction bases left unmatched: 10. CDR1 SGHTA and CDR2 FQGNSA come from the germline V gene. CDR3 region: CASSVLRGGPHEQFF. The CDR3 bases are TGTGCCAGCAGCGTCCTGCGGGGGGGCCCTCATGAGCAGTTCTTC.

In its sample, this clonotype was seen many times. The rearrangement links TRBV12-3 or TRBV12-4 to TRBJ2-7; 7 bases align to TRBD1. The CDR3 consists of 12 residues. Trimming removed 6 bases from V and 5 bases from J; junction bases left unmatched: 4. CDR3 loop: CASSVQGNEQYF. CDR3 nucleotides: TGTGCCAGCAGCGTACAGGGGAACGAGCAGTACTTC.

There are many counts of this clonotype. This chain connects TRBV12-3 or TRBV12-4 to TRBJ2-2; D is undetermined. CDR3 size: 13 residues. Trimming took 3 bases from V and 1 from J, leaving 3 bases between them. Written as DNA, the CDR3 is TGTGCCAGCAGTTTTATGAACACCGGGGAGCTGTTTTTT. Translation: CASSFMNTGELFF.

V gene TRBV20-1 combines with J gene TRBJ2-2; 9 bases are shared with TRBD1. The CDR3 length is 16 residues. Germline V gene data show CDR1 as DFQATT and CDR2 as SNEGSKA (reference sequence). Trimming cost V 5 bases and J 3 bases; bases outside gene matches: 10. The CDR3 DNA follows: TGCAGTGCTCGCGTACCGGGACAGGGACACACCGGGGAGCTGTTTTTT. Translation gives CSARVPGQGHTGELFF.

This clonotype was found many times. The chain couples TRBV5-1 to TRBJ2-3; the D gene is possibly TRBD1 (6 bases). Germline V gene data show CDR1 as SGHRS and CDR2 as YFSETQ. The CDR3 is made up of 15 amino acids. Trimming took off 4 bases at V and 2 bases at J, with 14 bases between the two ends. CDR3 sequence: CASSTPGQSTDTQYF. The CDR3 coding sequence is TGCGCCAGCAGCACCCCGGGACAATCCACAGATACGCAGTATTTT.

At least ten counts were recorded for this clonotype. This chain links TRBV7-2 with TRBJ2-1; TRBD2 matches at 11 bases. V lost 5 bases and J lost 6; bases outside the gene matches: 9. The CDR3 sequence is 16 residues long. Germline V gene lookup returns CDR1 SGHTA and CDR2 FQGNSA. The DNA for the CDR3 is TGTGCCAGCAGCACGGCTAGCGGGGGGCCCCCCAATGAGCAGTTCTTC. Translating gives CASSTASGGPPNEQFF.

The CDR3 region has the DNA TGTGCCAGCAGTTGGGAGACAGGGCGGGGGAACACTGAAGCTTTCTTT. Its protein product is CASSWETGRGNTEAFF. The chain links TRBV12-3 or TRBV12-4 to TRBJ1-1, with 7 bases identical to TRBD1. CDR3 length equals 16 residues. V trimming: 4 bases; J trimming: 1 base; junction bases outside the gene matches: 9.

J is TRBJ2-7 and V is TRBV12-3 or TRBV12-4; 10 bases are a match to TRBD1. J was trimmed by 1 base and V by 6 bases; bases with no gene match: 9. This CDR3 has 16 residues. The CDR3 is CASSKLGQGDSYEQYF. The CDR3 DNA sequence: TGTGCCAGCAGCAAATTAGGACAGGGGGATTCCTACGAGCAGTACTTC.

Many counts were recorded for this clonotype. V and J are TRBV6-5 and TRBJ1-6; D remains unclear. Per the germline V gene, CDR1 is MNHEY and CDR2 is SVGAGI. The CDR3 has 16 amino acids. V was shortened by 0 bases and J by 5 bases, with 11 bases between the two germline ends. The CDR3: CASSYSRPQNNSPLHF. As DNA, the CDR3 is TGTGCCAGCAGTTACTCGAGACCTCAGAATAATTCACCCCTCCACTTT.

The V gene is TRBV6-5, the J gene TRBJ1-5, with D possibly TRBD1 on 6 matching bases. V was cut by 4 bases and J by 7 bases, with 20 bases left in between. CDR1 and CDR2 from the germline V gene are MNHEY and SVGAGI. This CDR3 is built from 16 residues. DNA for the CDR3: TGTGCCAGCAGTTCCCAGGGGTCCGGGACAAGGCAGCCCCAGCATTTT. Translating it yields CASSSQGSGTRQPQHF.

This clonotype was recorded at least ten times. The chain is built from TRBV24-1 and TRBJ2-3; no firm D call. The V end was cut by 2 bases, the J end by 2 bases, with 16 bases between. CDR3 length: 17 amino acids. Germline CDR1 reads KGHDR; CDR2 reads SFDVKD. As DNA, the CDR3 is TGTGCCACCAGTGATTGGCCTACCGCTACACCCACAGATACGCAGTATTTT. Amino acid sequence: CATSDWPTATPTDTQYF.

This clonotype was counted at least ten times. V gene TRBV20-1 combines with J gene TRBJ2-3, with D unresolved. This CDR3 comprises 11 residues. Germline V CDR1 and CDR2: DFQATT, SNEGSKA (reference sequence). Deletions cut 6 bases from V and 3 bases from J, with 7 bases between. CDR3 bases: TGCAGTGCCCTTCCTACAGATACGCAGTATTTT. Translated: CSALPTDTQYF.

This clonotype was seen only a few times. The chain joins TRBV6-1 to TRBJ1-6; D uncertain. Germline CDR1 reads MNHNS; CDR2 reads SASEGT. Trimming pared 7 bases from V and 9 bases from J, leaving 16 bases between. The CDR3 sequence is 14 residues long. The CDR3 sequence is CASKVGFGRSPLHF. In DNA form, the CDR3 reads TGTGCCAGCAAAGTTGGGTTCGGGCGTTCACCCCTCCACTTT.

This clonotype was observed a few times. The V call is TRBV29-1, the J call TRBJ2-7; 8 bases agree with TRBD1. CDR1 SQVTM and CDR2 ANQGSEA come from the germline V gene. The CDR3 totals 16 residues. After removal of 1 base from V and 4 bases from J, the junction contained 12 bases not matched to a gene. The CDR3 DNA sequence: TGCAGCGTTGAAGGACAGACAGGGGCCCGAGTTTACGAGCAGTACTTC. Encoded protein: CSVEGQTGARVYEQYF.